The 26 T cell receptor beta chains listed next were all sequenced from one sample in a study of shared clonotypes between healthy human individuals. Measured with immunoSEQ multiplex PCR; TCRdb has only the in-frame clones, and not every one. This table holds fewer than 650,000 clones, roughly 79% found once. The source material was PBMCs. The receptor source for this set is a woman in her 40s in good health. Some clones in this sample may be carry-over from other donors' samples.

CDR3 residues: CASSPSISASTDTQYF. CDR3 nucleotides: TGTGCCAGCAGCCCCAGCATTAGCGCATCCACAGATACGCAGTATTTT. The genes are TRBV7-9 and TRBJ2-3, with D perhaps matching TRBD2 (5 bases). This CDR3 region has 16 residues. CDR1 is SEHNR, CDR2 FQNEAQ, per germline (reference sequence). V lost 5 bases, J lost 2 bases, and 17 bases lay in between. Full variable domain (missing parts from reference TRBV7-9 and TRBJ2-3): DTGVSQNPRHKITKRGQNVTFRCDPISEHNRLYWYRQTLGQGPEFLTYFQNEAQLEKSRLLSDRFSAERPKGSFSTLEIQRTEQGDSAMYLCASSPSISASTDTQYFGPGTRLTVL.

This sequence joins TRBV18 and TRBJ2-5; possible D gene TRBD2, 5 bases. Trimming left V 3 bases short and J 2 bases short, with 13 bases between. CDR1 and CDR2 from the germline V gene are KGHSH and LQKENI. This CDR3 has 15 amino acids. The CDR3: CASSPPPGLQETQYF. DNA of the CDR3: TGTGCCAGCTCACCCCCGCCGGGGTTACAAGAGACCCAGTACTTC.

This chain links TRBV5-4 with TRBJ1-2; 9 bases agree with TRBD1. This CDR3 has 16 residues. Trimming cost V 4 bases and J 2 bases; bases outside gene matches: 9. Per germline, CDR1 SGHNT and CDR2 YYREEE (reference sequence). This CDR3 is CASSRGTGRGNYGYTF. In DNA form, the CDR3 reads TGTGCCAGCAGCCGCGGGACAGGGCGAGGGAACTATGGCTACACCTTC.

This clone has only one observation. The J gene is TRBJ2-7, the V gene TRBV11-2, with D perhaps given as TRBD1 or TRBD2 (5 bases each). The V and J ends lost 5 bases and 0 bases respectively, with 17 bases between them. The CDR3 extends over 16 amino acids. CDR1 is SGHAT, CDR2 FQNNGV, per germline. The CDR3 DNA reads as TGTGCCAGCAGCCGGCCGGGGACCGCTGGCTCCTACGAGCAGTACTTC. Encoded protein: CASSRPGTAGSYEQYF.

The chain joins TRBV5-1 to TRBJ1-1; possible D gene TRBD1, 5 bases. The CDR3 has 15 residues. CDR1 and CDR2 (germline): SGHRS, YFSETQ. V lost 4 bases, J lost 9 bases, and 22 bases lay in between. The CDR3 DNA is TGCGCCAGCAGCATAAGTGCTGGGACGGACCAAAAAGCTTTCTTT. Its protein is CASSISAGTDQKAFF.

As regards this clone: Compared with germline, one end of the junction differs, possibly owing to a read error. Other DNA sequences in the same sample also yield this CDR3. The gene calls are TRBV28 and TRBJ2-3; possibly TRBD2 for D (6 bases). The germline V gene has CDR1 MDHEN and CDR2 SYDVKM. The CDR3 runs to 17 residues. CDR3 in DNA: TGTGCTAGCAGTTTACCGAATGGGGGGTGGGGCACAGATACGCAGTATTTT. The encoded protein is CASSLPNGGWGTDTQYF.

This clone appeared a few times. CDR3 in amino acids: CASSLEAYIHEQFF. The DNA for the CDR3 is TGTGCCAGCAGCTTAGAGGCTTACATCCATGAGCAGTTCTTC. The V and J genes are TRBV7-8 and TRBJ2-1; D is unclear. This CDR3 is built from 14 residues. CDR1 and CDR2 (germline): SGHVS, FQNEAQ. The germline V and J ends were trimmed by 1 base and 8 bases, with 12 bases remaining between them.

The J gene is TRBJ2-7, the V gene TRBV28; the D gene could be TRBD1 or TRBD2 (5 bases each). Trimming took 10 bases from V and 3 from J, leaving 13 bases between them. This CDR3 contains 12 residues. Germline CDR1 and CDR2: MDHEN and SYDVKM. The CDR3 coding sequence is TGTGCCACGGGACGGGCTGGCTACGAGCAGTACTTC. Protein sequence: CATGRAGYEQYF.

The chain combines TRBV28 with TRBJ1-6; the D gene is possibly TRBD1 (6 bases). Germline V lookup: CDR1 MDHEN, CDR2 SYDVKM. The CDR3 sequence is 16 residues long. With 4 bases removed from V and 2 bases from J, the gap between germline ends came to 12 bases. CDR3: CASSSQGFPYNSPLHF. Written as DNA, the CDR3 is TGTGCCAGCAGTTCACAGGGATTCCCCTATAATTCACCCCTCCACTTT.

CDR3 DNA sequence: TGTGCCAGCATGGGAACAGGGGTGATCCCCTACGAGCAGTACTTC. It yields the protein CASMGTGVIPYEQYF. V gene TRBV28 combines with J gene TRBJ2-7, with 7 bases identical to TRBD1. The ends lost 7 bases at V and 2 bases at J; junction bases unmatched: 11. This CDR3 comprises 15 residues. Germline V CDR1 and CDR2: MDHEN, SYDVKM.

CDR3 region: CASSSNRVEAFF. Here the CDR3 DNA reads TGTGCCAGCAGTTCAAACAGGGTAGAAGCTTTCTTT. The chain combines TRBV28 with TRBJ1-1; D perhaps matches TRBD1 (6 bases). Trimming cost V 4 bases and J 8 bases, with 11 bases left between them. The CDR3 is made up of 12 amino acids. CDR1 and CDR2 from the germline V gene are MDHEN and SYDVKM. Supplemented by reference TRBV28 and TRBJ1-1, the full variable domain reads DVKVTQSSRYLVKRTGEKVFLECVQDMDHENMFWYRQDPGLGLRLIYFSYDVKMKEKGDIPEGYSVSREKKERFSLILESASTNQTSMYLCASSSNRVEAFFGQGTRLTVV.

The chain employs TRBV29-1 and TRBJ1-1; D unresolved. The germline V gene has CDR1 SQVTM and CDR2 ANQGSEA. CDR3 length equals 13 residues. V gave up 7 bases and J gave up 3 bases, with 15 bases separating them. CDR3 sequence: CSARAAKDTEAFF. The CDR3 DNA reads TGCAGCGCCCGGGCAGCGAAGGACACTGAAGCTTTCTTT.

The CDR3 protein is CASRLDVGTDTQYF. For the CDR3, the DNA is TGTGCCAGCAGGCTGGACGTCGGCACAGATACGCAGTATTTT. V gene TRBV28 combines with J gene TRBJ2-3; D is unclear. From germline, CDR1 is MDHEN and CDR2 SYDVKM. This CDR3 region has 14 residues. Trimming removed 6 bases from V and 1 base from J, with 11 bases in between.

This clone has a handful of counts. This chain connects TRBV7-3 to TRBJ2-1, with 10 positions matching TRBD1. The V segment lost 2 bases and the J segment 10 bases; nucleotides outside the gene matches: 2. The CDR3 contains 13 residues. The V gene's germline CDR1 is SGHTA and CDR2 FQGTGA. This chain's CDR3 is CASSLDRGREQFF. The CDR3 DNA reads TGTGCCAGCAGCTTAGACAGGGGGCGGGAGCAGTTCTTC.

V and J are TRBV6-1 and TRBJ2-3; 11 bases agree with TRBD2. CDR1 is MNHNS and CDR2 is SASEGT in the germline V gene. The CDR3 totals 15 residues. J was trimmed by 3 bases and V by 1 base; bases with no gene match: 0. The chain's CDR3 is CASSEGLAGTDTQYF. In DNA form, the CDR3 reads TGTGCCAGCAGTGAAGGACTAGCGGGAACAGATACGCAGTATTTT.

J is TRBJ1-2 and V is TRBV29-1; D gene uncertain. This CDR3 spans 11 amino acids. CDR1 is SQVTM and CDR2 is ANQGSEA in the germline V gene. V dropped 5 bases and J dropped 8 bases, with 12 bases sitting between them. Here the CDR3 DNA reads TGCAGCGTTACCGGTAGTGGGGGCTACACCTTC. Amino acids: CSVTGSGGYTF.

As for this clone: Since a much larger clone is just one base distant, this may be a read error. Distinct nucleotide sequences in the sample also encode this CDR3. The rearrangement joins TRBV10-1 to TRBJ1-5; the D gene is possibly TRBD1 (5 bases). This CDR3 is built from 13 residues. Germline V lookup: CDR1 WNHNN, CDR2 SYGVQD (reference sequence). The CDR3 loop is CASSTGPNQPQHF. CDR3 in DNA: TGCGCCAGCAGTACAGGACCCAATCAGCCCCAGCACTTT.

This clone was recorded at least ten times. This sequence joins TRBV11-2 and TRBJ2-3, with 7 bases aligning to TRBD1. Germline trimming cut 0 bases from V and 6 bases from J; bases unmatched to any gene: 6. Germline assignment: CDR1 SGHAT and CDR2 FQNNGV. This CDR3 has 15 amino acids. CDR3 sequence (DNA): TGTGCCAGCAGCTTAGACTCAGGGGGTGGGGATACGCAGTATTTT. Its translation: CASSLDSGGGDTQYF. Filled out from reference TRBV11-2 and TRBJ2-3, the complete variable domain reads EAGVAQSPRYKIIEKRQSVAFWCNPISGHATLYWYQQILGQGPKLLIQFQNNGVVDDSQLPKDRFSAERLKGVDSTLKIQPAKLEDSAVYLCASSLDSGGGDTQYFGPGTRLTVL.

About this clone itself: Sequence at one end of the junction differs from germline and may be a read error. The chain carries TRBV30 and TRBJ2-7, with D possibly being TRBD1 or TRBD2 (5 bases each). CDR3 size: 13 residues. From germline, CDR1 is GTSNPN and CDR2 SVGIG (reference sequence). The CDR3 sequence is CAWCVRSGGGREF. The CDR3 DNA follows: TGCGCCTGGTGTGTACGGTCGGGCGGCGGCAGGGAGTTC.

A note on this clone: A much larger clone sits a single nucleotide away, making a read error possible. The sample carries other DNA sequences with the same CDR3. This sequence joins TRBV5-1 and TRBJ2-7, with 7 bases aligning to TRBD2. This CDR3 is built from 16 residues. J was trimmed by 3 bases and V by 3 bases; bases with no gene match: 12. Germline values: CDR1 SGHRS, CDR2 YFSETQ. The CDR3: CASSWGGKQGLYEQYF. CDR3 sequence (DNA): TGCGCCAGCAGCTGGGGGGGTAAGCAGGGTCTCTACGAGCAGTACTTC.

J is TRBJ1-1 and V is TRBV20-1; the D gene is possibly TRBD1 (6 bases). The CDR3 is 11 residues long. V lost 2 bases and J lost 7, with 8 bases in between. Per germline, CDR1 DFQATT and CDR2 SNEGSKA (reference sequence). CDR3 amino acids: CSARYRVEAFF. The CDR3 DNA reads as TGCAGTGCTAGATACAGGGTTGAAGCTTTCTTT.

The CDR3 DNA sequence: TGTGCCAGCAGCCACGATACTAGCGGGAGTTTGTACGAGCAGTACTTC. This codes for CASSHDTSGSLYEQYF. The rearrangement uses TRBV5-5 and TRBJ2-7; 11 nucleotides match TRBD2. The CDR3 is made up of 16 amino acids. With 4 bases clipped from V and 4 bases from J, the junction kept 10 bases outside the gene matches. Germline assignment: CDR1 SGHKS and CDR2 YYEKEE (reference sequence).

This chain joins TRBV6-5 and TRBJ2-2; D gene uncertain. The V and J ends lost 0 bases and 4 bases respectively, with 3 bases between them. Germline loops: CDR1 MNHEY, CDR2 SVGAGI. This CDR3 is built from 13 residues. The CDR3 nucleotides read TGTGCCAGCAGTTACTCCTTCACCGGGGAGCTGTTTTTT. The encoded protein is CASSYSFTGELFF.

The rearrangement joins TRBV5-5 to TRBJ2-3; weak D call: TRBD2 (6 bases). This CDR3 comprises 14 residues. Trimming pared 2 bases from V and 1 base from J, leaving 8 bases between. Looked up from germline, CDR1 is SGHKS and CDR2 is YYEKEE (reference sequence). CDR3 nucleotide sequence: TGTGCCAGCAGCTTTGCTAGCGGCACAGATACGCAGTATTTT. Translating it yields CASSFASGTDTQYF. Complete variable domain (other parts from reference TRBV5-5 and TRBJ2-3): DAGVTQSPTHLIKTRGQQVTLRCSPISGHKSVSWYQQVLGQGPQFIFQYYEKEERGRGNFPDRFSARQFPNYSSELNVNALLLGDSALYLCASSFASGTDTQYFGPGTRLTVL.

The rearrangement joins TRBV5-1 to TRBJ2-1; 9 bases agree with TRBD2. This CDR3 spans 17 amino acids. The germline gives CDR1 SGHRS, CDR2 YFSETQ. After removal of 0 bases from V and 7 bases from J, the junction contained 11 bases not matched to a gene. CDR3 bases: TGCGCCAGCAGCTTGGCCGGTATCCTAGCGGGACAAAATGAGCAGTTCTTC. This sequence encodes CASSLAGILAGQNEQFF.

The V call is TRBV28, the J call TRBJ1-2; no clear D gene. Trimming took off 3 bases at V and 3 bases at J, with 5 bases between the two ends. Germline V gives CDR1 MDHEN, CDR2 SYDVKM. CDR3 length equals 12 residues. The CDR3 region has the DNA TGTGCCAGCAGTTTGCAGGACTATGGCTACACCTTC. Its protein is CASSLQDYGYTF.